The 13 T cell receptor beta chains below all came from one sample that was sequenced in a study of beta chain features in type 1 diabetes. Expressed TCRB transcripts were sequenced, since all the RNA that had been isolated was reverse transcribed. TCRdb keeps only in-frame clones here, not all; method: immunoSEQ multiplex PCR. The repertoire holds 300,000 to 350,000 clones, with 15% to 20% as singletons. Sequencing was carried out using naive CD4+ T cells from blood. These TCRs come from a woman aged 18-29 years in good health.

A few counts support this clone. V and J are TRBV6-1 and TRBJ2-7; 7 nucleotides match TRBD2. With V trimmed by 5 bases and J by 4 bases, 8 bases remained unmatched. The CDR3 extends over 14 amino acids. Germline values: CDR1 MNHNS, CDR2 SASEGT. The CDR3 region is CASSFRTRPYEQYF. DNA of the CDR3: TGTGCCAGCAGTTTTCGGACTAGACCGTACGAGCAGTACTTC.

This clone was detected only a few times. This rearrangement joins TRBV6-1 to TRBJ1-2, with D unclear. The ends were cut back, 4 bases at V and 8 bases at J, with 17 bases in the middle. Germline assignment: CDR1 MNHNS and CDR2 SASEGT. CDR3 size: 14 residues. CDR3 region: CASSGAVDAHGYTF. CDR3 sequence (DNA): TGTGCCAGCAGTGGGGCCGTAGATGCACACGGCTACACCTTC.

V usage is TRBV30 and J usage is TRBJ1-5; the D is unclear. The CDR3 extends over 13 amino acids. Germline values: CDR1 GTSNPN, CDR2 SVGIG (reference sequence). Between the trimmed V and J ends, which lost 3 bases and 5 bases, there was a span of 11 bases. CDR3 region: CAWRGFGDQPQHF. CDR3 DNA sequence: TGTGCCTGGAGGGGTTTCGGAGATCAGCCCCAGCATTTT.

This clone was counted between two and nine times. V and J are TRBV9 and TRBJ2-5, with a possible D match to TRBD1 (5 bases). V lost 4 bases to trimming and J lost 5 bases, with 15 bases between them. CDR1 is SGDLS, CDR2 YYNGEE, per germline. CDR3 length equals 14 residues. DNA for the CDR3: TGTGCCAGCAGCTCCCGGGTGGGGCTTGAGACCCAGTACTTC. Its protein product is CASSSRVGLETQYF.

Concerning this clone itself: A read error may account for a junction end that differs from germline. The V and J genes are TRBV7-9 and TRBJ2-1, with 12 bases aligning to TRBD2. The CDR3 covers 15 residues. The germline V gene has CDR1 SEHNR and CDR2 FQNEAQ (reference sequence). CDR3 loop: CASSLAGGPPSEQFF. CDR3 in DNA: TGTGCCAGCAGCCTAGCGGGAGGGCCCCCTTCTGAGCAGTTCTTC.

The CDR3 DNA reads as TGTGCCAGCAGCTTAACAGGGGCGGCCACTGAAGCTTTCTTT. Translated: CASSLTGAATEAFF. This chain joins TRBV7-2 and TRBJ1-1; 7 bases are shared with TRBD1. Germline V gives CDR1 SGHTA, CDR2 FQGNSA. J was trimmed by 4 bases and V by 2 bases; bases with no gene match: 4. CDR3 length: 14 amino acids.

The J gene is TRBJ2-7, the V gene TRBV10-3; D might be TRBD2 (6 bases). Per germline, CDR1 ENHRY and CDR2 SYGVKD. The CDR3 has 15 residues. Trimming removed 0 bases from V and 0 bases from J, with 9 bases in between. CDR3 in amino acids: CAISESFGSSYEQYF. The CDR3, as DNA: TGTGCCATCAGTGAGTCGTTCGGGAGCTCCTACGAGCAGTACTTC.

This clone was found a few times. The chain links TRBV5-1 to TRBJ1-1; 12 bases match TRBD1. Germline assignment: CDR1 SGHRS and CDR2 YFSETQ. Trimming at V came to 0 bases and at J to 5 bases, leaving 5 bases not matched to a gene. This CDR3 comprises 16 residues. The CDR3 DNA is TGCGCCAGCAGCTTGGTTGGGACAGGGGGCTTGACTGAAGCTTTCTTT. Amino acid sequence: CASSLVGTGGLTEAFF.

This clone showed up just a few times. The chain carries TRBV7-2 and TRBJ2-1; tentatively, D is TRBD2 (6 bases). The germline V and J ends were trimmed by 0 bases and 4 bases, with 13 bases remaining between them. CDR1 and CDR2 (germline): SGHTA, FQGNSA. This CDR3 spans 16 amino acids. DNA of the CDR3: TGTGCCAGCAGCTTAGCGGTCCAGCGGGTTTACAATGAGCAGTTCTTC. It yields the protein CASSLAVQRVYNEQFF.

The chain uses TRBV6-5 and TRBJ1-5; 7 positions match TRBD1. V lost 6 bases, J lost 7 bases, and 9 bases stayed unmatched. The CDR3 length is 14 residues. Germline CDR1 reads MNHEY; CDR2 reads SVGAGI. This CDR3 is CASSPTGSRQPQHF. The CDR3 DNA follows: TGTGCCAGCAGCCCGACAGGGAGCAGGCAGCCCCAGCATTTT.

The CDR3 DNA reads TGCGCCAGCAGCGCACTAGCGGGGGTAGAGACCCAGTACTTC. It translates to CASSALAGVETQYF. The V call is TRBV4-1, the J call TRBJ2-5; 11 bases match TRBD2. Germline V lookup: CDR1 MGHRA, CDR2 YSYEKL. The CDR3 covers 14 residues. The J segment lost 4 bases and the V segment lost 5 bases, leaving 3 bases of the junction unmatched.

V usage is TRBV5-6 and J usage is TRBJ1-5, with D tentatively TRBD1 (5 bases). The V gene's germline CDR1 is SGHDT and CDR2 YYEEEE. The ends were cut back, 2 bases at V and 5 bases at J, with 11 bases in the middle. The CDR3 has 14 amino acids. The CDR3 loop reads CASSLGGADQPQHF. Here the CDR3 DNA reads TGTGCCAGCAGCTTAGGAGGGGCGGATCAGCCCCAGCATTTT.

The V gene is TRBV5-1, the J gene TRBJ2-3; the match to TRBD2 covers 9 bases. Germline V gene sequence: CDR1 SGHRS, CDR2 YFSETQ. CDR3 length: 13 residues. J was trimmed by 5 bases and V by 4 bases; bases with no gene match: 2. CDR3 sequence reads: CASSILAGDTQYF. CDR3 coding DNA: TGCGCCAGCAGCATACTAGCGGGAGATACGCAGTATTTT.